Listed here are 29 T cell receptor beta chains from one sample, sequenced in a study of shared clonotypes between healthy human individuals. Clones were read by immunoSEQ multiplex PCR, and TCRdb kept only the in-frame ones, dropping some. The sample carries under 2.5 million clones, approximately 90% recorded once. The source material was naive CD4+ T cells from PBMCs. As to subset: CD45RA+ positively selected. These receptors all stem from a man aged 18 to 30 in good health. Some clones in this sample may be carry-over from other donors' samples.

This sequence joins TRBV7-9 and TRBJ1-1, with D perhaps matching TRBD1 (5 bases). The V end was cut by 5 bases, the J end by 1 base, with 8 bases between. CDR1 is SEHNR and CDR2 is FQNEAQ in the germline V gene (reference sequence). The CDR3 has 13 amino acids. The CDR3 reads CASSRQKNTEAFF. Written as DNA, the CDR3 is TGTGCCAGCAGCCGACAGAAGAACACTGAAGCTTTCTTT. Full variable domain (remainder filled in from reference TRBV7-9 and TRBJ1-1): DTGVSQNPRHKITKRGQNVTFRCDPISEHNRLYWYRQTLGQGPEFLTYFQNEAQLEKSRLLSDRFSAERPKGSFSTLEIQRTEQGDSAMYLCASSRQKNTEAFFGQGTRLTVV.

This rearrangement joins TRBV2 to TRBJ1-5, with 7 bases aligning to TRBD1. Per the germline V gene, CDR1 is SNHLY and CDR2 is FYNNEI. CDR3 length: 13 amino acids. Trimming cost V 5 bases and J 7 bases; bases outside gene matches: 5. The CDR3 loop is CASSQDREQPQHF. DNA for the CDR3: TGTGCCAGCAGTCAAGACAGGGAACAGCCCCAGCATTTT.

This chain joins TRBV5-1 and TRBJ2-1; D perhaps matches TRBD1 (6 bases). In germline, CDR1 is SGHRS, CDR2 YFSETQ. CDR3 size: 16 residues. V lost 3 bases and J 0 bases, leaving 13 bases between the germline ends. CDR3 bases: TGCGCCAGCAGCTGGGGGCTGGTTATCTCCTACAATGAGCAGTTCTTC. Protein sequence: CASSWGLVISYNEQFF.

J is TRBJ2-1 and V is TRBV4-1; D might be TRBD2 (5 bases). Germline CDR1 reads MGHRA; CDR2 reads YSYEKL. V dropped 4 bases and J dropped 5 bases, with 15 bases sitting between them. The CDR3 has 15 residues. The CDR3 DNA is TGCGCCAGCAGCCTCGGCGGCCTAGCCCACAATGAGCAGTTCTTC. Amino acid sequence: CASSLGGLAHNEQFF.

The rearrangement joins TRBV28 to TRBJ2-7, with D maybe TRBD1 (5 bases). Trimming stripped 7 bases from V and 3 bases from J, with 13 bases between. Germline CDR1 reads MDHEN; CDR2 reads SYDVKM. The CDR3 runs 13 residues. The CDR3 DNA is TGTGCCAGCAACCCGACAGACCACTACGAGCAGTACTTC. It is translated as CASNPTDHYEQYF.

This chain links TRBV10-3 with TRBJ2-5; D is possibly TRBD1 or TRBD2 (6 bases each). The CDR3 length is 14 residues. Germline CDR1 reads ENHRY; CDR2 reads SYGVKD. Deletions cut 4 bases from V and 4 bases from J, with 13 bases between. CDR3 sequence reads: CAISAGGPGETQYF. As DNA, the CDR3 is TGTGCCATCAGTGCTGGGGGGCCGGGAGAGACCCAGTACTTC.

V is TRBV6-5 and J is TRBJ2-3; 11 nucleotides match TRBD2. Germline V lookup: CDR1 MNHEY, CDR2 SVGAGI. J lost 5 bases, V lost 5 bases, and 3 bases had no gene match. This CDR3 spans 14 amino acids. The CDR3 protein is CASSTGTSGDTQYF. CDR3 nucleotides: TGTGCCAGCAGTACTGGGACTAGCGGAGATACGCAGTATTTT.

The chain carries TRBV7-9 and TRBJ1-1, with TRBD1 as a possible D gene (5 bases). Trimming removed 3 bases at V and 7 bases at J, with 18 bases between. CDR1 is SEHNR, CDR2 FQNEAQ, per germline (reference sequence). The CDR3 sequence is 15 residues long. Here the CDR3 DNA reads TGTGCCAGCAGCTTGTACCAGGACAAGCCCCATGAAGCTTTCTTT. It specifies CASSLYQDKPHEAFF. Together with reference TRBV7-9 and TRBJ1-1, the CDR3 gives the full variable domain: DTGVSQNPRHKITKRGQNVTFRCDPISEHNRLYWYRQTLGQGPEFLTYFQNEAQLEKSRLLSDRFSAERPKGSFSTLEIQRTEQGDSAMYLCASSLYQDKPHEAFFGQGTRLTVV.

The rearrangement links TRBV6-1 to TRBJ2-3; possibly TRBD2 for D (7 bases). Germline V gene lookup returns CDR1 MNHNS and CDR2 SASEGT. The CDR3 runs to 16 residues. V was cut by 3 bases and J by 1 base, with 14 bases left in between. The CDR3 nucleotides are TGTGCCAGCAGTGACAGGGGAGGGTTTGGCACAGATACGCAGTATTTT. Amino acid sequence: CASSDRGGFGTDTQYF.

With regard to this clone: Other DNA sequences in the sample encode the same CDR3. CDR3 amino acids: CASSLGTGGYEQYF. In nucleotides, the CDR3 is TGCGCCAGCAGCCTCGGGACAGGCGGCTACGAGCAGTACTTC. The chain employs TRBV5-1 and TRBJ2-7, with 8 bases aligning to TRBD1. From germline, CDR1 is SGHRS and CDR2 YFSETQ. V was clipped by 4 bases and J by 3 bases; unmatched bases: 6. The CDR3 is 14 residues long.

In the case of this clone: The same CDR3 arises from other DNA sequences in this sample as well. V is TRBV5-1 and J is TRBJ2-1, with 7 nucleotides matching TRBD2. CDR1 SGHRS and CDR2 YFSETQ come from the germline V gene. The CDR3 spans 14 residues. V shed 0 bases and J 7 bases; nucleotides not matched to a gene: 4. The CDR3 sequence: CASSLGGGSNEQFF. CDR3 coding DNA: TGCGCCAGCAGCTTGGGGGGCGGGAGTAATGAGCAGTTCTTC.

This clone was counted a single time. Other DNA sequences of this sample code for an identical CDR3. V gene TRBV7-8 combines with J gene TRBJ2-6; D remains unclear. The CDR3 has 15 residues. CDR1 is SGHVS, CDR2 FQNEAQ, per germline. The V gene lost 0 bases and the J gene lost 2 bases, with 5 bases spanning the gap. For the CDR3, the DNA is TGTGCCAGCAGCTTAGCAGAGGCTGGGGCCAACGTCCTGACTTTC. Translation gives CASSLAEAGANVLTF.

This rearrangement joins TRBV7-9 to TRBJ2-7; D is unclear. V was trimmed by 1 base and J by 2 bases, leaving 6 bases between them. Per the germline V gene, CDR1 is SEHNR and CDR2 is FQNEAQ (reference sequence). The CDR3 consists of 13 residues. DNA of the CDR3: TGTGCCAGCAGCTTAGTACAGACCTACGAGCAGTACTTC. As protein: CASSLVQTYEQYF.

The chain recombines TRBV7-3 with TRBJ2-1; either TRBD1 or TRBD2 may supply D (5 bases each). V shed 5 bases and J shed 6 bases, with 23 bases lying between them. CDR3 length equals 17 residues. The germline V gene encodes CDR1 SGHTA and CDR2 FQGTGA. The CDR3 reads CASSPKSGRASGNEQFF. CDR3 DNA sequence: TGTGCCAGCAGCCCCAAGTCGGGGCGGGCGAGCGGCAATGAGCAGTTCTTC.

The chain couples TRBV7-2 to TRBJ1-2; a weak D match, TRBD1 (5 bases). The CDR3 totals 14 residues. Germline CDR1 is SGHTA and CDR2 is FQGNSA. V was cut by 3 bases and J by 8 bases, with 16 bases left in between. The CDR3 reads CASSLQGPSGGYTF. The CDR3 nucleotides read TGTGCCAGCAGCTTGCAGGGCCCCAGCGGAGGCTACACCTTC.

Worth noting for this clone: The sample carries other DNA sequences with the same CDR3. This rearrangement joins TRBV7-3 to TRBJ2-3; D gene unclear. The CDR3 has 13 residues. V was clipped by 1 base and J by 5 bases, with 7 bases between them. Germline V gene sequence: CDR1 SGHTA, CDR2 FQGTGA. The CDR3 spells CASSLRPRDTQYF. The CDR3 region has the DNA TGTGCCAGCAGCTTAAGGCCGAGAGATACGCAGTATTTT.

The rearrangement uses TRBV28 and TRBJ2-5, with unresolved D. Trimming removed 6 bases at V and 1 base at J, with 9 bases between. CDR1 MDHEN and CDR2 SYDVKM come from the germline V gene. This CDR3 is 13 amino acids long. CDR3 coding DNA: TGTGCCAGCAGAGTTGGCTCCCAAGAGACCCAGTACTTC. Amino acid sequence: CASRVGSQETQYF.

This sequence joins TRBV18 and TRBJ2-7, with 11 bases identical to TRBD2. Trimming at V came to 3 bases and at J to 6 bases, leaving 7 bases not matched to a gene. The CDR3 is made up of 15 amino acids. Germline V CDR1 and CDR2: KGHSH, LQKENI. DNA for the CDR3: TGTGCCAGCTCACCCCCGGGACTAGCGGCCTCCGAGCAGTACTTC. It is translated as CASSPPGLAASEQYF.

V and J are TRBV6-5 and TRBJ1-2, with a weak D call TRBD1 (5 bases). The ends were cut back, 7 bases at V and 3 bases at J, with 12 bases in the middle. CDR3 length: 13 amino acids. CDR1 is MNHEY, CDR2 SVGAGI, per germline. This CDR3 is CASTQGRYYGYTF. CDR3 sequence (DNA): TGTGCCAGCACTCAGGGACGGTACTATGGCTACACCTTC.

The chain couples TRBV7-2 to TRBJ2-5; D call uncertain. The CDR3 has 13 amino acids. Trimming took 2 bases from V and 1 from J, leaving 5 bases between them. CDR1 is SGHTA, CDR2 FQGNSA, per germline. The CDR3 here is CASSLMVQETQYF. In DNA form, the CDR3 reads TGTGCCAGCAGCTTAATGGTCCAAGAGACCCAGTACTTC.

The genes are TRBV6-1 and TRBJ1-1; 7 bases align to TRBD1. The germline gives CDR1 MNHNS, CDR2 SASEGT. The ends lost 5 bases at V and 4 bases at J; junction bases unmatched: 7. This CDR3 contains 14 residues. CDR3 coding DNA: TGTGCCAGCAGTCCCACGACAGGGTCCACTGAAGCTTTCTTT. It codes for CASSPTTGSTEAFF.

The V call is TRBV7-3, the J call TRBJ2-3, with TRBD2 matching over 10 bases. V shed 5 bases, J shed 4 bases, and the junction held 9 bases outside the gene matches. Per germline, CDR1 SGHTA and CDR2 FQGTGA. This CDR3 comprises 16 residues. DNA of the CDR3: TGTGCCAGCAGCAAAGGAATAGCGGGGGGTGCAGATACGCAGTATTTT. This gives the protein CASSKGIAGGADTQYF.

V usage is TRBV7-2 and J usage is TRBJ2-7, with D tentatively TRBD1 (5 bases). Per the germline V gene, CDR1 is SGHTA and CDR2 is FQGNSA. The ends were cut back, 2 bases at V and 0 bases at J, with 11 bases in the middle. This CDR3 is built from 15 residues. Here the CDR3 DNA reads TGTGCCAGCAGCTTACGACAGTCAAGCTCCTACGAGCAGTACTTC. Translated: CASSLRQSSSYEQYF.

The chain combines TRBV6-5 with TRBJ2-1; D might be TRBD2 (5 bases). Germline CDR1 is MNHEY and CDR2 is SVGAGI. The ends were cut back, 6 bases at V and 4 bases at J, with 10 bases in the middle. This CDR3 is built from 13 residues. CDR3 sequence: CASRRGRYNEQFF. In DNA form, the CDR3 reads TGTGCCAGCAGAAGAGGGAGATACAATGAGCAGTTCTTC.

V usage is TRBV11-1 and J usage is TRBJ2-1; D gene ambiguous. V shed 0 bases and J shed 7 bases, with 16 bases lying between them. CDR1 is SGHAT and CDR2 is FQDESV in the germline V gene (reference sequence). The CDR3 length is 16 residues. This CDR3 is CASSLAPLTYENEQFF. The DNA for the CDR3 is TGTGCCAGCAGCTTAGCACCACTAACCTACGAAAATGAGCAGTTCTTC.

The chain uses TRBV5-4 and TRBJ2-7, with D unclear. Trimming took off 1 base at V and 6 bases at J, with 8 bases between the two ends. The germline gives CDR1 SGHNT, CDR2 YYREEE (reference sequence). The CDR3 is 12 residues long. CDR3 sequence reads: CASSLSRGEQYF. Here the CDR3 DNA reads TGTGCCAGCAGCTTGTCTCGCGGCGAGCAGTACTTC.

The rearrangement uses TRBV6-5 and TRBJ1-1; 8 bases line up with TRBD1. This CDR3 comprises 14 residues. Germline V gives CDR1 MNHEY, CDR2 SVGAGI. Trimming at V came to 5 bases and at J to 2 bases, leaving 4 bases not matched to a gene. The CDR3 protein is CASSVDRVNTEAFF. CDR3 sequence (DNA): TGTGCCAGCAGTGTGGACAGGGTAAACACTGAAGCTTTCTTT.

The V gene is TRBV11-2, the J gene TRBJ1-4; D is unclear. Per the germline V gene, CDR1 is SGHAT and CDR2 is FQNNGV. This CDR3 is built from 13 residues. Between the trimmed V and J ends, which lost 0 bases and 8 bases, there was a span of 7 bases. The CDR3: CASSLEAAEKLFF. CDR3 sequence (DNA): TGTGCCAGCAGCTTAGAGGCAGCCGAAAAACTGTTTTTT.

CDR3 coding DNA: TGCGCCAGCAGCCAAGATCGGGGGATGAACACTGAAGCTTTCTTT. Residues: CASSQDRGMNTEAFF. The chain recombines TRBV4-3 with TRBJ1-1, with D perhaps matching TRBD1 (5 bases). In germline, CDR1 is LGHNA, CDR2 YSLEER. The ends were cut back, 0 bases at V and 0 bases at J, with 8 bases in the middle. This CDR3 has 15 amino acids.